This T cell receptor beta chain was sequenced for a study of cytomegalovirus exposure and HLA in healthy donors. Concerning this clone: No antigen is known for it.

Findings and limits, study-wide: CMV serostatus was the sole immune exposure data available. DRB1 showed the most TCR associations and HLA-C the fewest in a later analysis, as rates varied by HLA locus.

Germline V gives CDR1 MGHDK, CDR2 SYGVNS. The CDR3 loop spans 14 amino acids. Trimming took off 2 bases at V and 4 bases at J, with 8 bases between the two ends. The PCR was carried out with 60 Vbeta primers and 13 Jbeta primers. Clones were read by immunoSEQ multiplex PCR, and TCRdb kept only the in-frame ones, dropping some. The sample has fewer than 120,000 clones; 76% are singletons. The source is a man aged 30 to 39 in good health and CMV-seropositive. The rearrangement links TRBV25-1 to TRBJ1-4, with a possible D match to TRBD1 (5 bases). The sequencing sample was made of PBMCs. DNA for the CDR3: TGTGCCAGCAGTGAAGACAGTCTTAATGAAAAACTGTTTTTT. This sequence encodes CASSEDSLNEKLFF.